The clone carrying this T cell receptor beta chain appeared a few times. Assay: immunoSEQ multiplex PCR; the TCRdb copy retains only in-frame clones and omits some. The sample gives around 230,000 clones, about 81% of which show up once; around an eighth is in the top ten. This specimen belongs to a study of blood T cell repertoires in COVID-19. Study-wide context: PBMCs, B-cell-depleted T cells, or T cells were the source of the cDNA or gDNA that made up the material.

V dropped 6 bases and J dropped 7 bases, with 15 bases sitting between them. Germline V gene data show CDR1 as KGHSH and CDR2 as LQKENI. The CDR3 is 14 residues long. The clonotype originates from a woman between 55 and 75 years old with active or convalescent COVID-19. The material sequenced was peripheral blood. The chain has TRBV18 and TRBJ2-2; TRBD1 might be the D (6 bases). CDR3 in DNA: TGTGCCAGCTCCGGCGCAGGGGCCAACGGGGAGCTGTTTTTT. Translated: CASSGAGANGELFF.